The 30 T cell receptor beta chains given below trace back to one sample, sequenced in a study of long-term antiretroviral therapy in people with HIV. Version v3.0 of the immunoSEQ assay ran at survey level. Profiling relied on immunoSEQ multiplex PCR, and the TCRdb table lists in-frame clones only, not all of them. The top ten clones hold around 5% of a sample with fewer than 30,000 clones, 85% to 90% of them seen once. The material sequenced was unsorted PBMCs, taken 2.7 years after starting antiretroviral therapy. The receptor source for this set is a man in his forties with HIV.

CDR3 sequence: CASSFGGRATEAFF. In nucleotides, the CDR3 is TGTGCCAGCAGCTTCGGCGGCAGGGCCACTGAAGCTTTCTTT. The chain couples TRBV11-2 to TRBJ1-1, with D maybe TRBD1 (5 bases). There are 14 residues in the CDR3. Deletions cut 3 bases from V and 4 bases from J, with 12 bases between. Looked up from germline, CDR1 is SGHAT and CDR2 is FQNNGV.

The V and J genes are TRBV6-5 and TRBJ1-1; D remains unclear. CDR3 size: 15 residues. Looked up from germline, CDR1 is MNHEY and CDR2 is SVGAGI. With 11 bases removed from V and 1 base from J, the gap between germline ends came to 20 bases. CDR3 nucleotides: TGTGCCGTCAGGTCGTGGCCTGAGAGGAACACTGAAGCTTTCTTT. This gives the protein CAVRSWPERNTEAFF.

CDR3 residues: CASSLIGRGPYEQYF. CDR3 nucleotides: TGTGCCAGCAGCCTGATAGGGAGAGGGCCCTACGAGCAGTACTTC. This chain uses TRBV11-3 with TRBJ2-7, with a tentative D call TRBD2 (5 bases). V lost 5 bases and J 2 bases, leaving 16 bases between the germline ends. In germline, CDR1 is SGHNT, CDR2 YENEEA. CDR3 size: 15 residues.

The rearrangement links TRBV7-6 to TRBJ2-2; maybe TRBD2 (5 bases). Trimming shortened V by 5 bases and J by 8 bases, and 15 bases separated the two germline ends. The CDR3 runs 14 residues. Germline CDR1 is SGHVS and CDR2 is FNYEAQ. DNA of the CDR3: TGTGCCAGCAGCCCAGCTCCGGGGTTGGGGGAGCTGTTTTTT. It is translated as CASSPAPGLGELFF.

The chain is built from TRBV4-3 and TRBJ1-2; TRBD1 is a possible D gene (5 bases). The V end was cut by 1 base, the J end by 4 bases, with 7 bases between. This CDR3 is 13 amino acids long. Per the germline V gene, CDR1 is LGHNA and CDR2 is YSLEER. CDR3 sequence (DNA): TGCGCCAGCAGCCAAGCAGGGACCTATGGCTACACCTTC. It is translated as CASSQAGTYGYTF.

The genes are TRBV7-2 and TRBJ1-2; D is unclear. Between the trimmed V and J ends, which lost 5 bases and 8 bases, there was a span of 18 bases. The germline V gene encodes CDR1 SGHTA and CDR2 FQGNSA. CDR3 length: 14 amino acids. The CDR3 bases are TGTGCCAGCAGCCCCAGGACTCCCTCGGGGGGCTACACCTTC. Protein sequence: CASSPRTPSGGYTF.

V gene TRBV6-4 combines with J gene TRBJ2-2; D ambiguous. Deletions cut 6 bases from V and 5 bases from J, with 13 bases between. The germline CDR1 and CDR2 sequences are MRHNA and SNTAGT. CDR3 length equals 14 residues. The CDR3 bases are TGTGCCAGCAGCCCAAGAGTGGAGACCGGGGAGCTGTTTTTT. This gives the protein CASSPRVETGELFF.

The V and J genes are TRBV5-1 and TRBJ1-2; the D is unclear. The V gene's germline CDR1 is SGHRS and CDR2 YFSETQ. The CDR3 spans 14 residues. V gave up 0 bases and J gave up 5 bases, with 11 bases separating them. CDR3 region: CASSLEQMLYGYTF. Written as DNA, the CDR3 is TGCGCCAGCAGCTTGGAACAAATGTTGTATGGCTACACCTTC.

Only one count was recorded for this clone. J is TRBJ2-1 and V is TRBV6-1; D not certain. The ends were cut back, 9 bases at V and 4 bases at J, with 10 bases in the middle. Per the germline V gene, CDR1 is MNHNS and CDR2 is SASEGT. CDR3 length: 12 residues. CDR3 coding DNA: TGTGCCAGTTACAGCCTTTACAATGAGCAGTTCTTC. Residues: CASYSLYNEQFF.

The chain combines TRBV7-6 with TRBJ1-3; D uncertain. The germline V gene has CDR1 SGHVS and CDR2 FNYEAQ. CDR3 length: 15 residues. Trimming left V 1 base short and J 4 bases short, with 11 bases between. The CDR3 reads CASSLGVPGGNTIYF. Written as DNA, the CDR3 is TGTGCCAGCAGCTTAGGCGTCCCGGGGGGAAACACCATATATTTT.

J is TRBJ2-7 and V is TRBV6-6, with TRBD2 as a possible D gene (5 bases). Per germline, CDR1 MNHNY and CDR2 SVGAGI (reference sequence). This CDR3 comprises 14 residues. V shed 4 bases and J shed 4 bases, with 14 bases lying between them. CDR3 sequence: CASSSFGVGYEQYF. In DNA form, the CDR3 reads TGTGCCAGCAGTTCCTTCGGGGTCGGGTACGAGCAGTACTTC.

DNA for the CDR3: TGTGCCAGCAGCTTAGAGGGCCGGACAAGCGAGACCCAGTACTTC. This gives the protein CASSLEGRTSETQYF. This chain joins TRBV11-2 and TRBJ2-5; possible D gene TRBD1, 5 bases. The CDR3 is made up of 15 amino acids. Germline CDR1 SGHAT, CDR2 FQNNGV. The V and J ends lost 0 bases and 5 bases respectively, with 13 bases between them.

The gene calls are TRBV4-3 and TRBJ1-5; D gene ambiguous. CDR1 is LGHNA and CDR2 is YSLEER in the germline V gene. The ends were cut back, 3 bases at V and 0 bases at J, with 9 bases in the middle. CDR3 length: 15 amino acids. Here the CDR3 reads CASSQTFYSNQPQHF. In nucleotides, the CDR3 is TGCGCCAGCAGCCAGACATTTTATAGCAATCAGCCCCAGCATTTT.

The rearrangement joins TRBV28 to TRBJ2-7; 9 bases align to TRBD2. Looked up from germline, CDR1 is MDHEN and CDR2 is SYDVKM. The CDR3 covers 14 residues. Trimming cost V 1 base and J 3 bases; bases outside gene matches: 1. The CDR3 loop reads CASSLLAGDYEQYF. The CDR3 nucleotides read TGTGCCAGCAGTTTATTAGCGGGGGACTACGAGCAGTACTTC.

This clone was detected a few times. This CDR3 is CASGGTREISEQYF. In DNA, the CDR3 is TGCGCCAGCGGTGGGACCAGGGAGATCAGCGAGCAGTACTTC. The chain carries TRBV10-2 and TRBJ2-7; TRBD1 or TRBD2 may be the D gene (5 bases each). The CDR3 is 14 amino acids. Germline assignment: CDR1 WSHSY and CDR2 SAAADI. V was shortened by 8 bases and J by 6 bases, with 20 bases between the two germline ends.

The rearrangement links TRBV6-5 to TRBJ2-1; D assignment may be TRBD1 or TRBD2 (6 bases each). Germline CDR1 is MNHEY and CDR2 is SVGAGI. Trimming cost V 10 bases and J 8 bases, with 18 bases left between them. This CDR3 contains 13 residues. The CDR3 coding sequence is TGTGCCACTAGAAGGGGGGATCTGGATGAGCAGTTCTTC. Amino acids: CATRRGDLDEQFF.

The CDR3: CASSEGIGSSHEQYF. For the CDR3, the DNA is TGTGCCAGCAGTGAAGGAATCGGGTCCAGCCACGAGCAGTACTTC. The chain couples TRBV2 to TRBJ2-7, with no clear D. The length of the CDR3 is 15 residues. Germline V gene lookup returns CDR1 SNHLY and CDR2 FYNNEI. Trimming removed 1 base from V and 5 bases from J, with 15 bases in between.

V gene TRBV5-4 combines with J gene TRBJ2-1; TRBD1 matches 8 bases. The CDR3 runs to 16 residues. V was pared by 4 bases and J by 6 bases, with 12 bases of the junction left unmatched. Germline V gene lookup returns CDR1 SGHNT and CDR2 YYREEE (reference sequence). CDR3 amino acids: CASSPSGTGVGNEQFF. The CDR3 coding sequence is TGTGCCAGCAGCCCCTCCGGGACAGGTGTAGGCAATGAGCAGTTCTTC.

The chain combines TRBV29-1 with TRBJ1-2, with a tentative D call TRBD1 (5 bases). The CDR3 extends over 12 amino acids. Germline V gene lookup returns CDR1 SQVTM and CDR2 ANQGSEA. V lost 3 bases, J lost 4 bases, and 9 bases lay in between. This CDR3 reads CSVDSRVYGYTF. CDR3 DNA: TGCAGCGTTGACTCCAGGGTCTATGGCTACACCTTC.

The V and J genes are TRBV6-1 and TRBJ2-2, with TRBD2 as a possible D gene (6 bases). Trimming cost V 5 bases and J 6 bases, with 16 bases left between them. Germline V gives CDR1 MNHNS, CDR2 SASEGT. The CDR3 is 15 amino acids. The CDR3 DNA reads TGTGCCAGCAGTTCGTCGGCAGGAGGGCCCGGGGAGCTGTTTTTT. Its protein product is CASSSSAGGPGELFF.

The chain employs TRBV11-3 and TRBJ2-5; 7 nucleotides agree with TRBD2. The CDR3 runs to 15 residues. The junction had 8 bases not matched to a gene; V was cut back by 3 bases and J by 4 bases. CDR1 is SGHNT, CDR2 YENEEA, per germline. CDR3 in amino acids: CASSFGLEARETQYF. The CDR3 DNA is TGTGCCAGCAGCTTTGGACTAGAGGCGCGAGAGACCCAGTACTTC.

The rearrangement links TRBV6-4 to TRBJ2-1; D is unresolved. In germline, CDR1 is MRHNA, CDR2 SNTAGT. V was pared by 0 bases and J by 1 base, with 7 bases between. The CDR3 length is 15 residues. In DNA, the CDR3 is TGTGCCAGCAGTGACTCGATTGAGTCCTACAATGAGCAGTTCTTC. This translates into CASSDSIESYNEQFF.

CDR3 in amino acids: CASSPNLRGEGMNTEAFF. The CDR3, as DNA: TGTGCCAGCTCACCAAACCTCCGGGGCGAGGGGATGAACACTGAAGCTTTCTTT. This sequence joins TRBV18 and TRBJ1-1, with D possibly TRBD1 on 5 matching bases. The germline V and J ends were trimmed by 2 bases and 0 bases, with 19 bases remaining between them. Germline V gene lookup returns CDR1 KGHSH and CDR2 LQKENI. The CDR3 has 18 residues.

This chain joins TRBV7-6 and TRBJ2-7; D may match TRBD1 or TRBD2 (5 bases each). This CDR3 is 13 amino acids long. V gave up 5 bases and J gave up 3 bases, with 11 bases separating them. Germline V gene lookup returns CDR1 SGHVS and CDR2 FNYEAQ. CDR3 in amino acids: CASSPGPDYEQYF. DNA for the CDR3: TGTGCCAGCAGCCCGGGACCAGACTACGAGCAGTACTTC.

The V call is TRBV4-2, the J call TRBJ2-7; TRBD2 is a possible D gene (5 bases). Looked up from germline, CDR1 is LGHNA and CDR2 is YNFKEQ. The CDR3 is 15 amino acids. V was shortened by 1 base and J by 0 bases, with 10 bases between the two germline ends. This chain's CDR3 is CASSQVPGSSYEQYF. CDR3 sequence (DNA): TGTGCCAGCAGCCAAGTACCGGGAAGCTCCTACGAGCAGTACTTC.

The gene calls are TRBV5-8 and TRBJ1-1; no definite D call. The V end was cut by 2 bases, the J end by 2 bases, with 16 bases between. This CDR3 is built from 16 residues. Per germline, CDR1 SGHTS and CDR2 YDEGEE. CDR3 sequence (DNA): TGTGCCAGCAGCTTCCTCCGGAACAGTCTAAACACTGAAGCTTTCTTT. Its protein is CASSFLRNSLNTEAFF.

This clone has a handful of counts. This chain joins TRBV6-5 and TRBJ1-2; D not resolved. This CDR3 is 13 amino acids long. With 6 bases removed from V and 3 bases from J, the gap between germline ends came to 11 bases. Germline CDR1 is MNHEY and CDR2 is SVGAGI. CDR3 in amino acids: CASSPAGDYGYTF. CDR3 DNA sequence: TGTGCCAGCAGCCCTGCCGGGGACTATGGCTACACCTTC.

The J gene is TRBJ2-3, the V gene TRBV4-2; 7 bases align to TRBD2. The CDR3 loop spans 16 amino acids. Looked up from germline, CDR1 is LGHNA and CDR2 is YNFKEQ. The J segment lost 2 bases and the V segment lost 1 base, leaving 6 bases of the junction unmatched. CDR3 nucleotide sequence: TGTGCCAGCAGCCAAGGGGTAGCGGGTTACACAGATACGCAGTATTTT. It translates to CASSQGVAGYTDTQYF.

The V gene is TRBV7-2, the J gene TRBJ1-3; D gene uncertain. The CDR3 extends over 15 amino acids. The germline V and J ends were trimmed by 5 bases and 0 bases, with 11 bases remaining between them. CDR1 is SGHTA, CDR2 FQGNSA, per germline. The CDR3 reads CASSLTPSSGNTIYF. The CDR3 nucleotides are TGTGCCAGCAGCCTTACTCCCTCCTCTGGAAACACCATATATTTT.

The chain couples TRBV4-2 to TRBJ2-4; weak D call: TRBD1 (5 bases). The germline V gene has CDR1 LGHNA and CDR2 YNFKEQ. CDR3 size: 16 residues. Trimming shortened V by 0 bases and J by 8 bases, and 17 bases separated the two germline ends. The CDR3 protein is CASSQDWGRRSDIQYF. The CDR3 coding sequence is TGTGCCAGCAGCCAAGATTGGGGCCGGAGAAGTGACATTCAGTACTTC.